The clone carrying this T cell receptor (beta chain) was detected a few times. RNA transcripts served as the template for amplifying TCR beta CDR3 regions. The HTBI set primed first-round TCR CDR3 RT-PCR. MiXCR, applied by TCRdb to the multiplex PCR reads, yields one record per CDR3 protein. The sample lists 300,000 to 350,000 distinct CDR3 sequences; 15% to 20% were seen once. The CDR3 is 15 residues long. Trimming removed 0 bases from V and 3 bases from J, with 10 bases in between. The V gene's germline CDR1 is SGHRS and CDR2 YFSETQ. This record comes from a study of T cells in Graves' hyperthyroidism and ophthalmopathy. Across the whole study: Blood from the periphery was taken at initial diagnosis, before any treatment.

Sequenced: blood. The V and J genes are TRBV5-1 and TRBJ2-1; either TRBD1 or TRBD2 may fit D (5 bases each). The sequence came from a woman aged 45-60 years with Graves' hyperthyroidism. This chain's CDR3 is CASSLESGSYNEQFF. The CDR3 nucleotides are TGCGCCAGCAGCTTGGAGTCAGGGAGCTACAATGAGCAGTTCTTC.